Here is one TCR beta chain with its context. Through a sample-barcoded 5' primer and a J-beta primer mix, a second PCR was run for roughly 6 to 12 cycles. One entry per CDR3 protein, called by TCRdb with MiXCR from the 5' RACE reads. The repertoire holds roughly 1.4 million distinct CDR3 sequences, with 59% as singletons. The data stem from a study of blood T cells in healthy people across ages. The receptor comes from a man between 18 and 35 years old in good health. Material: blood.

The CDR3 DNA follows: TGCGCCAGCAGCTCTCCCGGGACAGGACCCTACGAGCAGTACTTC. Translated, it gives CASSSPGTGPYEQYF. The chain is built from TRBV5-1 and TRBJ2-7, with TRBD1 matching over 8 bases. J gave up 2 bases and V 3 bases, and 7 bases lay outside the gene matches. Germline CDR1 is SGHRS and CDR2 is YFSETQ. The CDR3 contains 15 residues.